The clone carrying this T cell receptor beta chain was observed a handful of times. The record originates from a study of T-cell reconstitution after alpha-beta-depleted transplantation in children. Library preparation (for TCRbeta) was performed with unique molecular identifiers. TCRdb re-called the PCR reads with MiXCR, one entry per CDR3 protein. Altogether 350,000 to 400,000 distinct CDR3 sequences are present, about 14% being singletons, with the ten largest covering approximately 4.3%. This receptor was obtained from a human donor who donated a stem cell graft to a child with Fanconi anemia. Sequencing was performed on PBMCs, taken from the stem cell graft.

DNA of the CDR3: TGTGCCAGCAGACCCGGGACGAACACTGAAGCTTTCTTT. This sequence encodes CASRPGTNTEAFF. This chain joins TRBV12-3 or TRBV12-4 and TRBJ1-1; D may be TRBD1 (5 bases). The CDR3 covers 13 residues. V was clipped by 6 bases and J by 1 base, with 9 bases between them.